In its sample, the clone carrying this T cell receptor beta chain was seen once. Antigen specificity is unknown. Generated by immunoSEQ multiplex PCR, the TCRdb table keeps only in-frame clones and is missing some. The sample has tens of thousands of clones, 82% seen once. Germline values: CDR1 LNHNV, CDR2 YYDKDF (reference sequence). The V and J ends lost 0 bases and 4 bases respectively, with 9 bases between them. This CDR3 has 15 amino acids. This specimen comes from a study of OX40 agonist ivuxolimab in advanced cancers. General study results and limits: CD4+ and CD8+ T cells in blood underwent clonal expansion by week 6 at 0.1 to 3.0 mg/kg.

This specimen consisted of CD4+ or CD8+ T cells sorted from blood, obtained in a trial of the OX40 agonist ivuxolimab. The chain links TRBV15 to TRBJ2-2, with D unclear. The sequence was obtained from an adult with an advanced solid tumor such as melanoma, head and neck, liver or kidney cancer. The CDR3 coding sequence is TGTGCCACCAGCAGAGACGGCCTCGGCACCGGGGAGCTGTTTTTT. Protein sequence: CATSRDGLGTGELFF.